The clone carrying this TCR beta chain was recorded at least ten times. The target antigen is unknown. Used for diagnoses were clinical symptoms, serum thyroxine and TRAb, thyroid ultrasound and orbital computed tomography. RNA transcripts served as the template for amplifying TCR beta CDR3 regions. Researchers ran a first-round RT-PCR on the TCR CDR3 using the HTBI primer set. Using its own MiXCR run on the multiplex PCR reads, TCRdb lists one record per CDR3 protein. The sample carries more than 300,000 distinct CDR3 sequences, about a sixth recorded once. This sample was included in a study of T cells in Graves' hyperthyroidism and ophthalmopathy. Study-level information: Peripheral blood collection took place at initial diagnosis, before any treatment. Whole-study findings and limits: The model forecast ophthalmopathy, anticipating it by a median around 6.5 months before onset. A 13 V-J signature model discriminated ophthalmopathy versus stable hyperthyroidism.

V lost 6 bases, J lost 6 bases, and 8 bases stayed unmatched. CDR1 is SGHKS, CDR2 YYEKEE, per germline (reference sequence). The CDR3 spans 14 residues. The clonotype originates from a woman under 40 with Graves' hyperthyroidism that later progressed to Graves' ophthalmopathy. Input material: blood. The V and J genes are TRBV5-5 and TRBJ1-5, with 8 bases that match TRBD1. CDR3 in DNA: TGTGCCAGCATGAAGGACAGGGCCGGTCAGCCCCAGCATTTT. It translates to CASMKDRAGQPQHF.